Shown below are 14 T cell receptor beta chains from a single sample sequenced in a study of control samples from healthy donors and cancer patients. The data were produced by immunoSEQ multiplex PCR, yet TCRdb's version contains in-frame clones alone and is incomplete. Found here are about 110,000 clones, roughly 89% of them singletons; the top ten hold around 17%. Material: blood. Receptor source: a woman between 50 and 59 years old in good health.

This clone showed up just once. The chain joins TRBV19 to TRBJ1-5, with TRBD1 as a possible D gene (6 bases). Germline CDR1 and CDR2: LNHDA and SQIVND (reference sequence). V dropped 6 bases and J dropped 5 bases, with 17 bases sitting between them. This CDR3 is 15 amino acids long. This CDR3 is CASSTQGTGDQPQHF. The CDR3 region has the DNA TGTGCCAGTAGCACACAGGGTACGGGGGATCAGCCCCAGCATTTT.

The chain recombines TRBV11-2 with TRBJ1-5; 8 nucleotides align to TRBD1. This CDR3 has 16 amino acids. The V gene end was trimmed by 3 bases and the J gene end by 4 bases; junction bases not matched to a gene: 8. Germline lookup yields CDR1 SGHAT and CDR2 FQNNGV. The CDR3 nucleotides read TGTGCCAGCAGCTTGGGGGACAGGAACTTTAATCAGCCCCAGCATTTT. Its protein product is CASSLGDRNFNQPQHF.

The gene calls are TRBV2 and TRBJ2-1, with D possibly matching TRBD1 (6 bases). V was trimmed by 9 bases and J by 10 bases, leaving 19 bases between them. Per the germline V gene, CDR1 is SNHLY and CDR2 is FYNNEI. CDR3 size: 13 residues. The CDR3 DNA reads as TGTGCCAGGACGATCGGACAGTGGACCGAGCAGTTCTTC. Residues: CARTIGQWTEQFF.

The V gene is TRBV6-4, the J gene TRBJ1-1, with 7 bases fitting TRBD1. V lost 6 bases to trimming and J lost 7 bases; unmatched junction nucleotides: 5. The CDR3 is 12 residues long. Germline-derived CDR1 and CDR2 are MRHNA and SNTAGT. The CDR3 DNA follows: TGTGCCAGCAGGGGGGACAGCCTTGAAGCTTTCTTT. Encoded protein: CASRGDSLEAFF.

CDR3 sequence: CASSDSYRDREQFF. The CDR3 nucleotides read TGTGCCAGCAGTGACTCGTACAGGGATCGTGAGCAGTTCTTC. The rearrangement links TRBV6-4 to TRBJ2-1, with D possibly being TRBD1 (6 bases). Germline-derived CDR1 and CDR2 are MRHNA and SNTAGT. Trimming stripped 0 bases from V and 9 bases from J, with 12 bases between. The CDR3 totals 14 residues.

The chain joins TRBV2 to TRBJ1-1, with D possibly being TRBD1 (5 bases). Germline V CDR1 and CDR2: SNHLY, FYNNEI. The CDR3 is 13 amino acids. V was trimmed by 10 bases and J by 1 base, leaving 13 bases between them. The DNA for the CDR3 is TGTGCCATCCGGGGGATTCAGAACACTGAAGCTTTCTTT. The encoded protein is CAIRGIQNTEAFF.

This chain links TRBV30 with TRBJ2-5; 11 positions match TRBD2. The CDR3 covers 13 residues. J was trimmed by 4 bases and V by 8 bases; bases with no gene match: 6. Germline CDR1 is GTSNPN and CDR2 is SVGIG (reference sequence). The CDR3 DNA sequence: TGTGCCGGAGAAACTAGCGGGGGAGAGACCCAGTACTTC. The encoded protein is CAGETSGGETQYF.

This clone was detected only once. This chain connects TRBV6-4 to TRBJ2-3; possible D gene TRBD2, 5 bases. V lost 4 bases to trimming and J lost 1 base, with 6 bases between them. This CDR3 has 13 amino acids. CDR1 is MRHNA and CDR2 is SNTAGT in the germline V gene. For the CDR3, the DNA is TGTGCCAGCAGTGTCGGGGGCACAGATACGCAGTATTTT. It is translated as CASSVGGTDTQYF.

This clone was counted a single time. This CDR3 reads CASSPSRETQYF. Written as DNA, the CDR3 is TGTGCCAGCAGCCCCTCACGAGAGACCCAGTACTTC. The gene calls are TRBV7-6 and TRBJ2-5; unclear D gene. CDR1 is SGHVS and CDR2 is FNYEAQ in the germline V gene. The CDR3 consists of 12 residues. The V end was cut by 5 bases, the J end by 4 bases, with 8 bases between.

This sequence joins TRBV6-2 or TRBV6-3 and TRBJ2-7; D ambiguous. Germline CDR1 is MNHEY and CDR2 is SVGEGT. The CDR3 is made up of 14 amino acids. V was trimmed by 4 bases and J by 1 base, leaving 11 bases between them. The CDR3 DNA sequence: TGTGCCAGCAGTTCCTCGAGAGTTTCCTACGAGCAGTACGTC. Amino acids: CASSSSRVSYEQYV.

This chain uses TRBV9 with TRBJ2-6, with TRBD1 identical over 11 bases. The CDR3 spans 18 residues. The germline V gene has CDR1 SGDLS and CDR2 YYNGEE. With V trimmed by 3 bases and J by 4 bases, 9 bases remained unmatched. CDR3 nucleotide sequence: TGTGCCAGCAGCGAGACGGACAGGGGGCGCAGAGGGGCCAACGTCCTGACTTTC. Translating it yields CASSETDRGRRGANVLTF.

The rearrangement links TRBV19 to TRBJ2-7; TRBD1 agrees at 7 bases. Trimming cost V 2 bases and J 3 bases; bases outside gene matches: 4. CDR1 is LNHDA and CDR2 is SQIVND in the germline V gene (reference sequence). The CDR3 spans 14 residues. CDR3 sequence (DNA): TGTGCCAGTAGTATATTGGGACAGTTCTACGAGCAGTACTTC. Encoded protein: CASSILGQFYEQYF.

This chain joins TRBV4-1 and TRBJ1-4, with D unclear. CDR3 size: 16 residues. V dropped 0 bases and J dropped 3 bases, with 11 bases sitting between them. Germline CDR1 reads MGHRA; CDR2 reads YSYEKL. The DNA for the CDR3 is TGCGCCAGCAGCCAAGACATGGGGATTCCTAATGAAAAACTGTTTTTT. This codes for CASSQDMGIPNEKLFF.

The chain employs TRBV15 and TRBJ2-7; D may be TRBD1 (6 bases). The CDR3 is 14 residues long. Germline V gene sequence: CDR1 LNHNV, CDR2 YYDKDF (reference sequence). Trimming removed 3 bases at V and 3 bases at J, with 12 bases between. CDR3 in amino acids: CATSREDRNYEQYF. In DNA form, the CDR3 reads TGTGCCACCAGCAGGGAGGACAGAAACTACGAGCAGTACTTC. The full variable domain, with the rest looked up from reference TRBV15 and TRBJ2-7, is DAMVIQNPRYQVTQFGKPVTLSCSQTLNHNVMYWYQQKSSQAPKLLFHYYDKDFNNEADTPDNFQSRRPNTSFCFLDIRSPGLGDTAMYLCATSREDRNYEQYFGPGTRLTVT.